This T cell receptor beta chain was sequenced for a study of shared clonotypes between healthy human individuals. Assay: immunoSEQ multiplex PCR; the TCRdb copy retains only in-frame clones and omits some. The sample has over a million clones; about 80% are singletons. CDR3 length equals 15 residues. After removal of 8 bases from V and 5 bases from J, the junction contained 12 bases not matched to a gene. Germline V gene lookup returns CDR1 MDHEN and CDR2 SYDVKM. The clonotype originates from a man aged 18 to 30 in good health. Some clones in this sample may be carry-over from other donors' samples. The sequencing sample was made of memory CD4+ T cells from PBMCs. Subset defined: CD45RA-negative fraction. The chain joins TRBV28 to TRBJ2-7; 10 bases agree with TRBD2. The CDR3 nucleotides are TGTGCCAGCTCCACAGACCCTAGCGGGAGAAACGAGCAGTACTTC. It translates to CASSTDPSGRNEQYF.